Following are 31 T cell receptor beta chains from one sample sequenced in a study of T cells in Graves' hyperthyroidism and ophthalmopathy. Amplification of TCR beta CDR3 regions used RNA as the template. Using the HTBI primer set, a first-round RT-PCR was run on the TCR CDR3. TCRdb recomputed calls from the multiplex PCR reads with MiXCR, one row per CDR3 protein. The top ten hold about 18% of the sample, which has approximately 530,000 distinct CDR3 sequences, around 17% seen once. What was sequenced was blood. These TCRs come from a woman between 18 and 30 years old with Graves' hyperthyroidism.

This rearrangement joins TRBV6-5 to TRBJ2-7; possible D gene TRBD1, 6 bases. The CDR3 sequence is 14 residues long. Looked up from germline, CDR1 is MNHEY and CDR2 is SVGAGI. V gave up 2 bases and J gave up 7 bases, with 15 bases separating them. The chain's CDR3 is CASSYGGVQWEQYF. The DNA of the CDR3 is TGTGCCAGCAGTTACGGGGGCGTACAGTGGGAGCAGTACTTC.

This chain connects TRBV29-1 to TRBJ2-7; possibly TRBD1 for D (6 bases). The V gene's germline CDR1 is SQVTM and CDR2 ANQGSEA. Trimming stripped 1 base from V and 6 bases from J, with 10 bases between. The CDR3 has 12 residues. The CDR3 DNA is TGCAGCGTTGAAGCTGTGGGGGCCGAGCAGTACTTC. Translating gives CSVEAVGAEQYF.

This clonotype was detected only a few times. J is TRBJ2-5 and V is TRBV24-1; 7 nucleotides line up with TRBD1. Germline assignment: CDR1 KGHDR and CDR2 SFDVKD. CDR3 size: 15 residues. The V gene end was trimmed by 4 bases and the J gene end by 5 bases; junction bases not matched to a gene: 9. CDR3 in DNA: TGTGCCACCAGTGAACTACTACAGGGGACGGAGACCCAGTACTTC. As protein: CATSELLQGTETQYF.

With respect to this clonotype: An end of the junction does not agree with germline; a read error may underlie this. The rearrangement links TRBV7-2 to TRBJ2-1; D is possibly TRBD1 (6 bases). The CDR3 spans 16 residues. Germline CDR1 reads SGHTA; CDR2 reads FQGNSA. The CDR3 DNA follows: TGTGCCAGCAGCTTAGCGGCAGGGGCTCCCTACAATGAGCAGCTCTTC. It specifies CASSLAAGAPYNEQLF.

V usage is TRBV5-1 and J usage is TRBJ2-5; 9 nucleotides line up with TRBD2. Germline V gene lookup returns CDR1 SGHRS and CDR2 YFSETQ. The V segment lost 6 bases and the J segment 7 bases; nucleotides outside the gene matches: 16. There are 16 residues in the CDR3. CDR3: CASKPRSSGILWTQYF. The CDR3 DNA reads TGCGCCAGCAAACCACGGTCTAGCGGGATCCTTTGGACCCAGTACTTC. Drawing the rest from reference TRBV5-1 and TRBJ2-5, the complete variable domain is KAGVTQTPRYLIKTRGQQVTLSCSPISGHRSVSWYQQTPGQGLQFLFEYFSETQRNKGNFPGRFSGRQFSNSRSEMNVSTLELGDSALYLCASKPRSSGILWTQYFGPGTRLLVL.

This clonotype was counted only a few times. The V gene is TRBV18, the J gene TRBJ2-6; no clear D gene. Trimming removed 6 bases at V and 0 bases at J, with 6 bases between. This CDR3 region has 14 residues. The germline V gene has CDR1 KGHSH and CDR2 LQKENI. This CDR3 reads CASSPSSGANVLTF. CDR3 DNA sequence: TGTGCCAGCTCCCCAAGCTCTGGGGCCAACGTCCTGACTTTC.

This clonotype was detected only a few times. The gene calls are TRBV4-1 and TRBJ2-7; 8 bases are a match to TRBD1. The CDR3 length is 15 residues. Germline CDR1 reads MGHRA; CDR2 reads YSYEKL. V lost 3 bases to trimming and J lost 3 bases; unmatched junction nucleotides: 7. CDR3 nucleotides: TGCGCCAGCAGCCACAACGACAGGGGCAGCTACGAGCAGTACTTC. The encoded protein is CASSHNDRGSYEQYF.

This clonotype was detected ten times or more. The rearrangement uses TRBV20-1 and TRBJ1-5; D is uncertain. Germline CDR1 DFQATT, CDR2 SNEGSKA (reference sequence). Between the trimmed V and J ends, which lost 0 bases and 3 bases, there was a span of 15 bases. CDR3 length: 16 residues. This chain's CDR3 is CSARDSAGGDNQPQHF. CDR3 DNA: TGCAGTGCTAGAGATTCGGCGGGAGGTGACAATCAGCCCCAGCATTTT.

The chain recombines TRBV28 with TRBJ2-1, with D perhaps TRBD2 (6 bases). There are 15 residues in the CDR3. Germline values: CDR1 MDHEN, CDR2 SYDVKM. V lost 3 bases, J lost 1 base, and 10 bases lay in between. CDR3 DNA: TGTGCCAGCAGTTTCATAGCGGCTTCCTACAATGAGCAGTTCTTC. Protein: CASSFIAASYNEQFF.

The table lists this clonotype with a few counts. The gene calls are TRBV28 and TRBJ1-1; D is ambiguous. The CDR3 is 13 residues long. CDR1 and CDR2 (germline): MDHEN, SYDVKM. Trimming shortened V by 7 bases and J by 4 bases, and 13 bases separated the two germline ends. The DNA for the CDR3 is TGTGCCAGCAAGTTGGGGATGGCCACTGAAGCTTTCTTT. Amino acid sequence: CASKLGMATEAFF.

This clonotype was recorded at least ten times. The chain combines TRBV20-1 with TRBJ2-3; D not certain. Germline V lookup: CDR1 DFQATT, CDR2 SNEGSKA (reference sequence). This CDR3 is 15 amino acids long. Trimming stripped 3 bases from V and 0 bases from J, with 13 bases between. In DNA, the CDR3 is TGCAGTGCTAGGTCTGTTGTCGGAAGCACAGATACGCAGTATTTT. It yields the protein CSARSVVGSTDTQYF.

The J gene is TRBJ2-5, the V gene TRBV3-1; 9 positions agree with TRBD2. Germline V gives CDR1 LGHDT, CDR2 YNNKEL (reference sequence). There are 17 residues in the CDR3. J gave up 2 bases and V 0 bases, and 7 bases lay outside the gene matches. The CDR3 DNA follows: TGTGCCAGCAGCCAAGATCGATTAGCGGGGGTACAAGAGACCCAGTACTTC. It specifies CASSQDRLAGVQETQYF.

With regard to this clonotype: Being one base from a much bigger clone, this may be a read error. V usage is TRBV19 and J usage is TRBJ2-7; TRBD1 matches at 8 bases. The germline V gene has CDR1 LNHDA and CDR2 SQIVND (reference sequence). The CDR3 is made up of 15 amino acids. The chain's CDR3 is CASSLTGGREYEQCF. CDR3 in DNA: TGTGCCAGTAGTCTCACAGGGGGAAGGGAATACGAGCAGTGCTTC.

This clonotype was observed a few times. The J gene is TRBJ1-1, the V gene TRBV2; 7 bases fit TRBD1. The trim removed 6 bases at V and 2 bases at J, leaving 12 bases unmatched. The CDR3 loop spans 16 amino acids. Germline CDR1 and CDR2: SNHLY and FYNNEI. The CDR3 DNA follows: TGTGCCAGCAGCCCCACAGGGGCGACTCCCAACACTGAAGCTTTCTTT. Translated, it gives CASSPTGATPNTEAFF.

This clonotype has at least ten counts. The chain joins TRBV12-3 or TRBV12-4 to TRBJ2-5, with D tentatively TRBD1 (6 bases). This CDR3 is 14 amino acids long. The V and J ends lost 5 bases and 2 bases respectively, with 12 bases between them. CDR3 sequence: CASSRRTEQETQYF. The CDR3 DNA follows: TGTGCCAGCAGTCGCAGGACAGAACAAGAGACCCAGTACTTC.

The table lists this clonotype with a few counts. This chain links TRBV11-3 with TRBJ2-4; the match to TRBD1 covers 10 bases. There are 16 residues in the CDR3. Germline values: CDR1 SGHNT, CDR2 YENEEA. The V gene end was trimmed by 3 bases and the J gene end by 3 bases; junction bases not matched to a gene: 5. CDR3 residues: CASSFAGTGDKNIQYF. The CDR3 bases are TGTGCCAGCAGCTTTGCTGGGACAGGGGACAAAAACATTCAGTACTTC.

The table lists this clonotype with many counts. The rearrangement links TRBV19 to TRBJ1-5; a weak D match, TRBD1 (6 bases). The CDR3 is made up of 16 amino acids. The V end was cut by 2 bases, the J end by 1 base, with 12 bases between. In germline, CDR1 is LNHDA, CDR2 SQIVND (reference sequence). CDR3 region: CASSIRYRVSNQPQHF. CDR3 nucleotide sequence: TGTGCCAGTAGTATAAGGTACAGGGTAAGCAATCAGCCCCAGCATTTT.

This clonotype was seen more than once but under ten times. V and J are TRBV4-2 and TRBJ2-3; 8 bases fit TRBD2. This CDR3 region has 17 residues. Germline assignment: CDR1 LGHNA and CDR2 YNFKEQ. The V segment lost 4 bases and the J segment 2 bases; nucleotides outside the gene matches: 11. CDR3 coding DNA: TGTGCCAGCAGCCCCAGCAACGCGGGGGGTGTCACAGATACGCAGTATTTT. This translates into CASSPSNAGGVTDTQYF.

The rearrangement uses TRBV28 and TRBJ1-4; perhaps TRBD1 as D (5 bases). Trimming shortened V by 1 base and J by 5 bases, and 14 bases separated the two germline ends. CDR1 is MDHEN, CDR2 SYDVKM, per germline. The CDR3 extends over 16 amino acids. CDR3 in DNA: TGTGCCAGCAGTTTATACACGGCCAGGGTAAATGAAAAACTGTTTTTT. Encoded protein: CASSLYTARVNEKLFF.

About this clonotype: One end of the junction does not line up with germline, which may come from a read error. The chain is built from TRBV4-2 and TRBJ2-1; tentatively, D is TRBD2 (5 bases). Looked up from germline, CDR1 is LGHNA and CDR2 is YNFKEQ. This CDR3 is built from 17 residues. The CDR3 coding sequence is TGTGCCAGCAGCCCCCAAATGACTGGGAGCTCCTACAATGAGCAATTCTTC. Translation: CASSPQMTGSSYNEQFF.

The chain recombines TRBV5-6 with TRBJ2-2, with TRBD1 matching over 7 bases. CDR1 is SGHDT and CDR2 is YYEEEE in the germline V gene. The CDR3 extends over 16 amino acids. Germline trimming cut 1 base from V and 8 bases from J; bases unmatched to any gene: 11. CDR3 residues: CASSLTGTEVSGELFF. The DNA for the CDR3 is TGTGCCAGCAGCTTGACCGGGACAGAGGTTTCGGGGGAGCTGTTTTTT.

This clonotype turned up a few times. V and J are TRBV10-2 and TRBJ2-3, with D uncertain. The CDR3 is made up of 14 amino acids. Germline CDR1 reads WSHSY; CDR2 reads SAAADI. Trimming left V 3 bases short and J 3 bases short, with 10 bases between. DNA of the CDR3: TGCGCCAGCAGTGACCTGGGCCGTACAGATACGCAGTATTTT. Its translation is CASSDLGRTDTQYF.

This clonotype was seen repeatedly, ten times or more. CDR3 protein: CSVPDTRSSYEQYF. CDR3 coding DNA: TGCAGTGTACCGGACACGAGGAGCTCCTACGAGCAGTACTTC. The chain couples TRBV20-1 to TRBJ2-7; D possibly corresponds to TRBD1 (5 bases). The CDR3 consists of 14 residues. In germline, CDR1 is DFQATT, CDR2 SNEGSKA (reference sequence). V was trimmed by 7 bases and J by 0 bases, leaving 16 bases between them.

At least ten counts were recorded for this clonotype. The rearrangement links TRBV5-1 to TRBJ2-7, with 9 bases that match TRBD1. The CDR3 runs 14 residues. Per germline, CDR1 SGHRS and CDR2 YFSETQ. Unmatched junction bases numbered 5, after V lost 2 bases and J lost 5 bases. The CDR3 sequence is CASSLQGAVDEQYF. The CDR3 coding sequence is TGCGCCAGCAGCTTACAGGGGGCGGTTGACGAGCAGTACTTC.

This clonotype was observed many times. The rearrangement links TRBV12-3 or TRBV12-4 to TRBJ2-1; TRBD2 matches at 7 bases. The CDR3 sequence is 15 residues long. V shed 4 bases, J shed 6 bases, and the junction held 9 bases outside the gene matches. This chain's CDR3 is CASSSSGITINEQFF. DNA for the CDR3: TGTGCCAGCAGTTCCAGCGGGATCACCATCAATGAGCAGTTCTTC.

For this clonotype: This clone may be a read error of a much larger clone one base away. This chain joins TRBV12-3 or TRBV12-4 and TRBJ1-4; no clear D. This CDR3 has 14 residues. CDR3 protein: CASSFPATNEELFF. The CDR3 nucleotides are TGTGCCAGCAGTTTTCCCGCAACTAATGAAGAACTGTTTTTT.

This clonotype was detected many times. CDR3 protein: CASSVGHGNQPQHF. The CDR3 coding sequence is TGTGCCAGCTCGGTTGGGCACGGCAATCAGCCCCAGCATTTT. The V and J genes are TRBV7-9 and TRBJ1-5; D not certain. The CDR3 is 14 residues long. The V and J ends lost 8 bases and 2 bases respectively, with 13 bases between them. Germline CDR1 SEHNR, CDR2 FQNEAQ (reference sequence).

The chain recombines TRBV11-3 with TRBJ2-2; TRBD2 matches at 9 bases. V gave up 0 bases and J gave up 3 bases; unmatched junction bases: 11. This CDR3 contains 19 residues. The germline gives CDR1 SGHNT, CDR2 YENEEA. The CDR3 bases are TGTGCCAGCAGCTTAGATCGGACCTCTAGCGGGGTTTACACCGGGGAGCTGTTTTTT. It translates to CASSLDRTSSGVYTGELFF.

As for this clonotype: A clone one base away is much larger, so this may be a read error. The rearrangement uses TRBV5-1 and TRBJ2-1; the D gene is possibly TRBD2 (7 bases). Germline V CDR1 and CDR2: SGHRS, YFSETQ. The CDR3 extends over 14 amino acids. The chain's CDR3 is CASSPGRGGDEQSF. As DNA, the CDR3 is TGCGCCAGCAGCCCAGGGAGGGGGGGCGATGAGCAGTCCTTC.

This clonotype was seen repeatedly, ten times or more. The V gene is TRBV20-1, the J gene TRBJ2-1; 7 bases are shared with TRBD2. Germline-derived CDR1 and CDR2 are DFQATT and SNEGSKA (reference sequence). V shed 4 bases and J 0 bases; nucleotides not matched to a gene: 0. The CDR3 length is 13 residues. The CDR3 spells CSATSGSYNEQFF. For the CDR3, the DNA is TGCAGTGCTACTAGCGGCTCCTACAATGAGCAGTTCTTC.

The V gene is TRBV24-1, the J gene TRBJ1-1, with 8 bases aligning to TRBD1. The CDR3 totals 15 residues. The V gene end was trimmed by 5 bases and the J gene end by 3 bases; junction bases not matched to a gene: 7. CDR1 and CDR2 from the germline V gene are KGHDR and SFDVKD. The CDR3 spells CATSAATGEDTEAFF. The CDR3 bases are TGTGCCACCAGTGCCGCGACAGGGGAGGACACTGAAGCTTTCTTT.